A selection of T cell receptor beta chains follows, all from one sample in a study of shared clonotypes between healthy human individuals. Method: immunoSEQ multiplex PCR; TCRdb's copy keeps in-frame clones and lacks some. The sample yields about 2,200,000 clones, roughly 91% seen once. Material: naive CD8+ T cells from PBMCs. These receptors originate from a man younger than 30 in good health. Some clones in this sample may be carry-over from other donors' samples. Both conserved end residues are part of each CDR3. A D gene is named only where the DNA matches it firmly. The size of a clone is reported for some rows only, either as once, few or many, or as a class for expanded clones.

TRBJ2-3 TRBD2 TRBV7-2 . TGTGCCAGCAGCGGGCGACTAGCGCGAACAGATACGCAGTATTTT CASSGRLARTDTQYF
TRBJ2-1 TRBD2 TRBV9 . TGTGCCAGCAGCGCCGGACTAGCGGGAGACCTAAAGAATGAGCAGTTCTTC CASSAGLAGDLKNEQFF
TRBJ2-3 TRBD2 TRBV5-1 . TGCGCCAGCAGCTTTTGGGGGAGGGTCCTGGATACGCAGTATTTT CASSFWGRVLDTQYF
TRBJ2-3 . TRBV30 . TGTGCCTGGGGAGGGGTCTCGCCTACAGATACGCAGTATTTT CAWGGVSPTDTQYF
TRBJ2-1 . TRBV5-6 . TGTGCCAGCAGCTCGTTGGATGAGCAGTTCTTC CASSSLDEQFF
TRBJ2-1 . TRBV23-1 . TGCGCCAGCAGTCAACGCTCCCGGACGGATCTCGACAATGAGCAGTTCTTC CASSQRSRTDLDNEQFF
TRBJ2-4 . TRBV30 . TGTGCCTGGACAGCCCCGGGACACTTTGCCAAAAACATTCAGTACTTC CAWTAPGHFAKNIQYF
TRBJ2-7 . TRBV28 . TGTGCCAGCAGTGATCCGCTTGGGGGTCCCCACGAGCAGTACTTC CASSDPLGGPHEQYF
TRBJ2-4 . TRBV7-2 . TGTGCCAGCAGCTTAGAGGGAGTTCAGTACTTC CASSLEGVQYF
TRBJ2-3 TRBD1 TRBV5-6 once TGTGCCAGCAGCAACCGACAGGGGGTTACGCAGTATTTT CASSNRQGVTQYF
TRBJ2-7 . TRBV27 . TGTGCCAGCAGTTTAGTAGCCGCCTACGAGCAGTACTTC CASSLVAAYEQYF
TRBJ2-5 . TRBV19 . TGTGCCAGTACCCCAGGGGCCCTTCAAGAGACCCAGTACTTC CASTPGALQETQYF
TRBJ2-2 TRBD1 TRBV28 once TGTGCCAGCAGTTTCGGGACAGGGGTCACCGGGGAGCTGTTTTTT CASSFGTGVTGELFF
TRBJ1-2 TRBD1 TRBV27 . TGTGCCAGCAGAACAGGGGTCGGGAGCTATGGCTACACCTTC CASRTGVGSYGYTF
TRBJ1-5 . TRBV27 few TGTGCCAGCAATAGCAATCAGCCCCAGCATTTT CASNSNQPQHF
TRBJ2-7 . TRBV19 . TGTGCCAGTCCAAGTTTGGGCGGCTACGAGCAGTACTTC CASPSLGGYEQYF
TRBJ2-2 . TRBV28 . TGTGCCAGCAGTCCCCTAGGGGGAATCGGGGAGCTGTTTTTT CASSPLGGIGELFF
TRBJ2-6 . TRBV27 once TGTGCCAGCAGTCCCCTCGCGACCTCTGGGGCCAACGTCCTGACTTTC CASSPLATSGANVLTF
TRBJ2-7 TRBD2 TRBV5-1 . TGCGCCAGCAGCTTGACTAGCGGGAGGGCCCACGAGCAGTACTTC CASSLTSGRAHEQYF
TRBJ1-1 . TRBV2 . TGTGCCAGCTTCGGGTCGAACACTGAAGCTTTCTTT CASFGSNTEAFF
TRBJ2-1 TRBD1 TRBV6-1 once TGTGCCAGCAGTAGGACAGGGGGTGAGTTAGATGAGCAGTTCTTC CASSRTGGELDEQFF
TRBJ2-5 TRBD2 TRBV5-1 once TGCGCCAGCAGCTCCACGGGACTAGCGGAGGGGTGGGAGACCCAGTACTTC CASSSTGLAEGWETQYF
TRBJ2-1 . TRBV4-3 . TGCGCCAGCAGCCAAGATCTATATGGGGTCAATGAGCAGTTCTTC CASSQDLYGVNEQFF
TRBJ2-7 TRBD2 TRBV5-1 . TGCGCCAGCAGCTTGTCTAGCGGGGGCTCCTACGAGCAGTACTTC CASSLSSGGSYEQYF
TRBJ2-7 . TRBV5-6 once TGTGCCAGCAGCTTGGCAGGGAATGTCCACGAGCAGTACTTC CASSLAGNVHEQYF
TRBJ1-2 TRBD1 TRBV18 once TGTGCCAGCTCGCCACCTGAAGGGGGCGCGAGCTATGGCTACACCTTC CASSPPEGGASYGYTF
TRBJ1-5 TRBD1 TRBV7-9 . TGTGCCAGCAGCCCACCGGACAGGGGGTGGAATCAGCCCCAGCATTTT CASSPPDRGWNQPQHF
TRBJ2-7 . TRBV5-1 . TGCGCCAGCACTGGTAGCGCTTGGTCCATGGCCTACGAGCAGTACTTC CASTGSAWSMAYEQYF
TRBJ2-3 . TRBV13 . TGTGCCAGCAGCTTAAAAACCGAGGTGGGCGATACGCAGTATTTT CASSLKTEVGDTQYF
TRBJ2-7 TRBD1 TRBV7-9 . TGTGCCAGCAGCTCTAACCGGGACAGGGGTCTCTTCGAGCAGTACTTC CASSSNRDRGLFEQYF
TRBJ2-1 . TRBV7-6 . TGTGCCAGCAGCTTAGGAAGGGCCCCGGCCTACAATGAGCAGTTCTTC CASSLGRAPAYNEQFF
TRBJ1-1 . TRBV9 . TGTGCCAGCAGCGTAGCCGGGGGAAGAGGGAACACTGAAGCTTTCTTT CASSVAGGRGNTEAFF
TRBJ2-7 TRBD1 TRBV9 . TGTGCCAGCAGCGAGGGACAGGGGCGCTCCTACGAGCAGTACTTC CASSEGQGRSYEQYF
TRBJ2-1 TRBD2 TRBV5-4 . TGTGCCAGCAGCGATAGCGGGAGTAATGAGCAGTTCTTC CASSDSGSNEQFF
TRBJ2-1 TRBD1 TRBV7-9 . TGTGCCAGCCGCCAGGGGGAATACAATGAGCAGTTCTTC CASRQGEYNEQFF
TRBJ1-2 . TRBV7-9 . TGTGCCAGCAGCGTATCCGGGACGCCGGCGAACTATGGCTACACCTTC CASSVSGTPANYGYTF
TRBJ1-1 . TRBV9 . TGTGCCAGCAGCGCCCTGGGGAGGACTGAAGCTTTCTTT CASSALGRTEAFF
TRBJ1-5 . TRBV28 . TGTGCCAGCAGTCCTCCCAGTCTTCAGCCCCAGCATTTT CASSPPSLQPQHF
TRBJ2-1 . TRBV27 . TGTGCCAGCACCACCCGTGCCGGCAATGAGCAGTTCTTC CASTTRAGNEQFF
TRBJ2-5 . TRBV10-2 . TGCGCCAGCAGTGAGGGTTATGGCAGGCCAGAGACCCAGTACTTC CASSEGYGRPETQYF
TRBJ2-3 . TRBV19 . TGTGCCAGTAGTAGAGACCGGTTAGTCACAGATACGCAGTATTTT CASSRDRLVTDTQYF
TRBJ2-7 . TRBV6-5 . TGTGCCAGCAGTTACGGGACCTCTGGGTCCTACGAGCAGTACTTC CASSYGTSGSYEQYF
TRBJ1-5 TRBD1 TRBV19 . TGTGCCAGTAGTATAGGACAGGGGGACAATCAGCCCCAGCATTTT CASSIGQGDNQPQHF
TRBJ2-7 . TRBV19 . TGTGCCAGTAGTATAGACCGACTGGAGAGCTCCTACGAGCAGTACTTC CASSIDRLESSYEQYF
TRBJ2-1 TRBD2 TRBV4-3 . TGCGCCAGCAGCCAGGTTCTGGGGGGGGAGGGCAATGAGCAGTTCTTC CASSQVLGGEGNEQFF
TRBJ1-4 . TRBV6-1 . TGTGCCAGCAGTGAATACAGGGTTGCAACTAATGAAAAACTGTTTTTT CASSEYRVATNEKLFF
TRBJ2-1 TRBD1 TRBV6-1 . TGTGCCAGCAGAGACAGGGGTGACAATGAGCAGTTCTTC CASRDRGDNEQFF